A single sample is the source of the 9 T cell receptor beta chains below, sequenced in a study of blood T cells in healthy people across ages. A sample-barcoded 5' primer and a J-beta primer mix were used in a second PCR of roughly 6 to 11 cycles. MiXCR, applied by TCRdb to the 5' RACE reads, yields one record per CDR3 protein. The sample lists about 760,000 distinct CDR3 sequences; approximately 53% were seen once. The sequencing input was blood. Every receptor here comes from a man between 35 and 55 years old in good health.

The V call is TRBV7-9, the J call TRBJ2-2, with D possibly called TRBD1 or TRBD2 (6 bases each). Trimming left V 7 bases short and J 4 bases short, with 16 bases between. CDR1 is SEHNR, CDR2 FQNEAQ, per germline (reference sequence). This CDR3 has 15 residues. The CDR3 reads CASNTQGTSTGELFF. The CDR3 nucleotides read TGTGCCAGCAATACCCAGGGGACTTCCACCGGGGAGCTGTTTTTT.

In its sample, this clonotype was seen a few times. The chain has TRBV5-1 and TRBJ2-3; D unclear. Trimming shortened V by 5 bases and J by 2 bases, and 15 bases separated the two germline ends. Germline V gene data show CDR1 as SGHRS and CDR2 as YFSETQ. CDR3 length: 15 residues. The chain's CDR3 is CASSSYATYTDTQYF. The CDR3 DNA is TGCGCCAGCAGTAGTTACGCGACTTACACAGATACGCAGTATTTT.

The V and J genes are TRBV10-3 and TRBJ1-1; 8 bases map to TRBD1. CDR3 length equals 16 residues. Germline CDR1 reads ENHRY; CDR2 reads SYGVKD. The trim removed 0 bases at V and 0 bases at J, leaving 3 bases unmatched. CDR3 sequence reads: CAISESWTGMNTEAFF. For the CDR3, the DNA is TGTGCCATCAGTGAGTCGTGGACAGGGATGAACACTGAAGCTTTCTTT.

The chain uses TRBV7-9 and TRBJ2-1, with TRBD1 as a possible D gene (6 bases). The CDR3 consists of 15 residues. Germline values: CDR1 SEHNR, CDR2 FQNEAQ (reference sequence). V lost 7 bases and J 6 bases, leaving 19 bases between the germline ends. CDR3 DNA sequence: TGTGCCAGCACCCCCAGGACAGAACGTGGCAATGAGCAGTTCTTC. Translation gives CASTPRTERGNEQFF.

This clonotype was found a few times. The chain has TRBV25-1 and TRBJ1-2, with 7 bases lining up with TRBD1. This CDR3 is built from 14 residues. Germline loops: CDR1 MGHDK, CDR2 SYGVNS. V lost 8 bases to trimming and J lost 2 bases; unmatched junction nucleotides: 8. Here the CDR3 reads CASARQGANYGYTF. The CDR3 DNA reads TGTGCCAGCGCCAGACAGGGTGCAAACTATGGCTACACCTTC.

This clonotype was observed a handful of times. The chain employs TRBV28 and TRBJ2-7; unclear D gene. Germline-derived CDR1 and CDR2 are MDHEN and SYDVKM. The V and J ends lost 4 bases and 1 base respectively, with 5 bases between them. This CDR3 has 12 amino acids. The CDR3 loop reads CASSSQSYEQYF. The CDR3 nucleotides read TGTGCCAGCAGTTCGCAGTCCTACGAGCAGTACTTC.

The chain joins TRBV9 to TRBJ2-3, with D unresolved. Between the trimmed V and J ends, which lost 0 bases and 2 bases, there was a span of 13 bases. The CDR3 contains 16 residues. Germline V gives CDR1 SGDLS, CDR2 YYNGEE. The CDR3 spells CASSVGIHPITDTQYF. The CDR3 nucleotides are TGTGCCAGCAGCGTAGGAATCCATCCAATCACAGATACGCAGTATTTT. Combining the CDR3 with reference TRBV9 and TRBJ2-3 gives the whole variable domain DSGVTQTPKHLITATGQRVTLRCSPRSGDLSVYWYQQSLDQGLQFLIQYYNGEERAKGNILERFSAQQFPDLHSELNLSSLELGDSALYFCASSVGIHPITDTQYFGPGTRLTVL.

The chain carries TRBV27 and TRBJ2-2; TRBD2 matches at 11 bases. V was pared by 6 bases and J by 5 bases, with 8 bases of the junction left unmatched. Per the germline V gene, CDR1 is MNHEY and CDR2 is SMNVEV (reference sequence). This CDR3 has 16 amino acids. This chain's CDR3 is CASSTLAGGSTGELFF. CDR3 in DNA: TGTGCCAGCAGCACTCTAGCGGGAGGTAGTACCGGGGAGCTGTTTTTT.

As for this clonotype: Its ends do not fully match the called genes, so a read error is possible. The CDR3: CASSKGQISGANVPTF. The CDR3 DNA reads as TGTGCCAGCAGTAAGGGACAAATCTCTGGGGCCAACGTCCCGACTTTC. The chain links TRBV6-4 to TRBJ2-6; possibly TRBD1 for D (6 bases). The CDR3 covers 16 residues. CDR1 MRHNA and CDR2 SNTAGT come from the germline V gene.